This entry features one T cell receptor beta chain sequence. Its antigen is as yet unknown. These data belong to a study of beta chain features in type 1 diabetes. The study, taken as a whole, reports: Researchers report that Type 1 diabetes patients had moderately but significantly shorter TCRB CDR3s across all four CD4+ subsets.

This CDR3 comprises 13 residues. Trimming stripped 6 bases from V and 1 base from J, with 9 bases between. CDR1 is MDHEN, CDR2 SYDVKM, per germline. Reverse transcribing all isolated RNA meant expressed TCRB transcripts were sequenced. Measured with immunoSEQ multiplex PCR; TCRdb has only the in-frame clones, and not every one. The sample holds roughly 300,000 clones, approximately 9.9% seen once. This sequence originates from a man aged 30 to 39 with type 1 diabetes. The chain employs TRBV28 and TRBJ1-1; D not certain. The material sequenced was central memory CD4+ T cells from blood. The chain's CDR3 is CASSPPANTEAFF. The CDR3 region has the DNA TGTGCCAGCAGCCCGCCCGCGAACACTGAAGCTTTCTTT. The full variable domain, completed using reference TRBV28 and TRBJ1-1, is DVKVTQSSRYLVKRTGEKVFLECVQDMDHENMFWYRQDPGLGLRLIYFSYDVKMKEKGDIPEGYSVSREKKERFSLILESASTNQTSMYLCASSPPANTEAFFGQGTRLTVV.